Below are 27 T cell receptor beta chains sequenced from a single sample in a study of blood T cell repertoires in COVID-19. TCRdb's table, derived via immunoSEQ multiplex PCR, lists solely in-frame clones and lacks some. The sample yields about 33,000 clones, less than 90% seen once. Sequencing used peripheral blood. All receptors come from a man aged 65 to 85 with acute or convalescent COVID-19.

This chain connects TRBV5-4 to TRBJ1-1, with 7 nucleotides matching TRBD1. Germline V lookup: CDR1 SGHNT, CDR2 YYREEE (reference sequence). With 0 bases clipped from V and 5 bases from J, the junction kept 10 bases outside the gene matches. CDR3 length: 16 residues. The CDR3 reads CASSLGGSQGRTEAFF. DNA of the CDR3: TGTGCCAGCAGCTTGGGTGGGTCACAGGGGAGGACTGAAGCTTTCTTT.

V and J are TRBV9 and TRBJ2-1; TRBD2 matches at 7 bases. The CDR3 is made up of 18 amino acids. The germline V gene has CDR1 SGDLS and CDR2 YYNGEE. The V gene end was trimmed by 3 bases and the J gene end by 5 bases; junction bases not matched to a gene: 17. DNA of the CDR3: TGTGCCAGCAGCGAAGCCCTTGGACTAGATCAATACAACAATGAGCAGTTCTTC. Amino acid sequence: CASSEALGLDQYNNEQFF.

The chain recombines TRBV19 with TRBJ2-2; TRBD2 aligns across 10 bases. J was trimmed by 4 bases and V by 6 bases; bases with no gene match: 11. The CDR3 has 17 residues. The germline gives CDR1 LNHDA, CDR2 SQIVND (reference sequence). CDR3 in amino acids: CASSPQGTSASTGELFF. As DNA, the CDR3 is TGTGCCAGTAGCCCCCAAGGGACTAGCGCCAGCACCGGGGAGCTGTTTTTT.

This chain connects TRBV4-1 to TRBJ2-3; perhaps TRBD1 as D (6 bases). Trimming removed 3 bases from V and 0 bases from J, with 16 bases in between. CDR1 is MGHRA and CDR2 is YSYEKL in the germline V gene. The CDR3 runs 17 residues. The DNA for the CDR3 is TGCGCCAGCAGCCAGGTCACCAGGGGTTCTAGCACAGATACGCAGTATTTT. Translation gives CASSQVTRGSSTDTQYF.

The chain recombines TRBV3-1 (or the pseudogene TRBV3-2) with TRBJ2-3; TRBD1 is a possible D gene (6 bases). The length of the CDR3 is 12 residues. In germline, CDR1 is LGHDT, CDR2 YNNKEL (reference sequence). CDR3 in amino acids: CASGVGTDTQYF. For the CDR3, the DNA is TGTGCATCAGGGGTAGGAACAGATACGCAGTATTTT.

The chain recombines TRBV7-9 with TRBJ1-5, with TRBD1 identical over 7 bases. V lost 5 bases, J lost 3 bases, and 7 bases stayed unmatched. The CDR3 sequence is 15 residues long. The germline V gene has CDR1 SEHNR and CDR2 FQNEAQ (reference sequence). The CDR3 DNA follows: TGTGCCAGCAGCGACAGGGACGGCATCAATCAGCCCCAGCATTTT. Translating gives CASSDRDGINQPQHF.

V usage is TRBV12-5 and J usage is TRBJ2-1; 7 bases align to TRBD2. With 2 bases clipped from V and 4 bases from J, the junction kept 5 bases outside the gene matches. The length of the CDR3 is 15 residues. Germline V lookup: CDR1 LGHNT, CDR2 FRNRAP. In DNA, the CDR3 is TGTGCTAGTGGTTTGCTAAGGGAGGGATACAATGAGCAGTTCTTC. It codes for CASGLLREGYNEQFF.

The chain employs TRBV5-1 and TRBJ2-1, with 10 bases aligning to TRBD2. The ends lost 2 bases at V and 8 bases at J; junction bases unmatched: 7. Germline lookup yields CDR1 SGHRS and CDR2 YFSETQ. This CDR3 region has 15 residues. CDR3 sequence (DNA): TGCGCCAGCAGCTTAAGCGGGAGGGCCGGCGATGAGCAGTTCTTC. Its translation: CASSLSGRAGDEQFF.

The chain links TRBV7-9 to TRBJ1-1, with D possibly TRBD1 on 6 matching bases. The V end lost 0 bases, the J end lost 5 bases, and 13 bases lay between the germline ends. The CDR3 has 15 amino acids. Germline CDR1 is SEHNR and CDR2 is FQNEAQ (reference sequence). The CDR3 bases are TGTGCCAGCAGCTTAGCGCTGGGGGCTGGGACTGAAGCTTTCTTT. Amino acids: CASSLALGAGTEAFF.

The chain links TRBV4-1 to TRBJ1-1; D unresolved. Per the germline V gene, CDR1 is MGHRA and CDR2 is YSYEKL. V shed 1 base and J shed 4 bases, with 13 bases lying between them. The length of the CDR3 is 15 residues. The CDR3 loop is CASSQGAISGTEAFF. CDR3 in DNA: TGCGCCAGCAGCCAAGGGGCGATCAGCGGCACTGAAGCTTTCTTT.

The chain couples TRBV7-2 to TRBJ1-5, with D possibly matching TRBD1 (6 bases). V dropped 7 bases and J dropped 0 bases, with 19 bases sitting between them. Germline V gives CDR1 SGHTA, CDR2 FQGNSA. The CDR3 has 17 residues. The CDR3 loop is CASTELVGAGSNQPQHF. The DNA for the CDR3 is TGTGCCAGCACCGAACTTGTGGGGGCGGGTAGCAATCAGCCCCAGCATTTT. Based on the CDR3 plus reference TRBV7-2 and TRBJ1-5, the full variable domain is GAGVSQSPSNKVTEKGKDVELRCDPISGHTALYWYRQSLGQGLEFLIYFQGNSAPDKSGLPSDRFSAERTGGSVSTLTIQRTQQEDSAVYLCASTELVGAGSNQPQHFGDGTRLSIL.

V is TRBV9 and J is TRBJ2-5; 7 bases match TRBD1. The J segment lost 6 bases and the V segment lost 0 bases, leaving 5 bases of the junction unmatched. Per the germline V gene, CDR1 is SGDLS and CDR2 is YYNGEE. The length of the CDR3 is 14 residues. CDR3: CASSVEDRIKTQYF. The CDR3 DNA sequence: TGTGCCAGCAGCGTAGAGGACAGGATAAAGACCCAGTACTTC.

The chain has TRBV9 and TRBJ2-3; 10 bases match TRBD2. Germline trimming cut 0 bases from V and 4 bases from J; bases unmatched to any gene: 8. The CDR3 runs 17 residues. Germline V gene lookup returns CDR1 SGDLS and CDR2 YYNGEE. The CDR3 bases are TGTGCCAGCAGCGTAGCAGCGGGAGGGCCTGTGGCAGATACGCAGTATTTT. Amino acid sequence: CASSVAAGGPVADTQYF.

This clone was detected only a few times. The V call is TRBV29-1, the J call TRBJ2-3; 10 nucleotides align to TRBD2. The V gene end was trimmed by 7 bases and the J gene end by 6 bases; junction bases not matched to a gene: 7. The CDR3 extends over 13 amino acids. Germline loops: CDR1 SQVTM, CDR2 ANQGSEA. Here the CDR3 DNA reads TGCAGCGGAGGACTAGCGGTGGGGGATACGCAGTATTTT. Translation: CSGGLAVGDTQYF.

The chain employs TRBV29-1 and TRBJ1-1; D might be TRBD1 (5 bases). V was cut by 3 bases and J by 1 base, with 12 bases left in between. The CDR3 covers 14 residues. Germline V gives CDR1 SQVTM, CDR2 ANQGSEA. CDR3 amino acids: CSVEEGRPNTEAFF. In DNA form, the CDR3 reads TGCAGCGTTGAGGAGGGGAGGCCGAACACTGAAGCTTTCTTT.

The chain employs TRBV2 and TRBJ1-2; tentatively, D is TRBD1 (5 bases). The CDR3 spans 14 residues. CDR1 and CDR2 (germline): SNHLY, FYNNEI. Trimming removed 7 bases from V and 4 bases from J, with 16 bases in between. The CDR3 here is CASKTGGEAYGYTF. The CDR3 DNA follows: TGTGCCAGCAAAACGGGGGGAGAAGCCTATGGCTACACCTTC. The entire variable domain, with the rest obtained from reference TRBV2 and TRBJ1-2, is as follows: EPEVTQTPSHQVTQMGQEVILRCVPISNHLYFYWYRQILGQKVEFLVSFYNNEISEKSEIFDDQFSVERPDGSNFTLKIRSTKLEDSAMYFCASKTGGEAYGYTFGSGTRLTVV.

This sequence joins TRBV15 and TRBJ2-4; 9 nucleotides align to TRBD2. The CDR3 has 21 residues. Germline lookup yields CDR1 LNHNV and CDR2 YYDKDF (reference sequence). V lost 4 bases to trimming and J lost 0 bases; unmatched junction nucleotides: 19. In nucleotides, the CDR3 is TGTGCCACCAGCAATGTTGGGCTTGCGGGAGGGGGGTTACTAGCCAAAAACATTCAGTACTTC. This translates into CATSNVGLAGGGLLAKNIQYF. The full variable domain, completed using reference TRBV15 and TRBJ2-4, is DAMVIQNPRYQVTQFGKPVTLSCSQTLNHNVMYWYQQKSSQAPKLLFHYYDKDFNNEADTPDNFQSRRPNTSFCFLDIRSPGLGDTAMYLCATSNVGLAGGGLLAKNIQYFGAGTRLSVL.

This clone was seen more than once but under ten times. V is TRBV3-1 (or the pseudogene TRBV3-2) and J is TRBJ1-4; 12 bases align to TRBD1. The CDR3 length is 18 residues. V lost 5 bases to trimming and J lost 8 bases; unmatched junction nucleotides: 15. Germline lookup yields CDR1 LGHDT and CDR2 YNNKEL (reference sequence). The CDR3 loop is CASSSRDRGRRNSEKLFF. In DNA form, the CDR3 reads TGTGCCAGCAGCTCCCGGGACAGGGGGCGGCGAAATTCGGAAAAACTGTTTTTT.

The chain employs TRBV4-3 and TRBJ1-1, with 7 bases fitting TRBD1. Per germline, CDR1 LGHNA and CDR2 YSLEER. The V gene end was trimmed by 4 bases and the J gene end by 3 bases; junction bases not matched to a gene: 8. The CDR3 has 15 amino acids. The DNA of the CDR3 is TGCGCCAGCAGCCGCATCATTACAGGGGACACTGAAGCTTTCTTT. It yields the protein CASSRIITGDTEAFF.

CDR3 sequence (DNA): TGTGCCAGTAGTAGACAGCTAAACACTGAAGCTTTCTTT. Protein product: CASSRQLNTEAFF. The chain employs TRBV19 and TRBJ1-1, with TRBD1 as a possible D gene (5 bases). The CDR3 contains 13 residues. Germline CDR1 is LNHDA and CDR2 is SQIVND (reference sequence). V gave up 4 bases and J gave up 2 bases, with 8 bases separating them.

The V and J genes are TRBV5-6 and TRBJ2-4, with TRBD1 matching over 8 bases. V shed 4 bases, J shed 10 bases, and the junction held 7 bases outside the gene matches. The CDR3 covers 13 residues. The germline V gene has CDR1 SGHDT and CDR2 YYEEEE. The CDR3, as DNA: TGTGCCAGCAGCCGCTCCGGGACAGGTATTCAGTACTTC. This encodes CASSRSGTGIQYF.

V and J are TRBV4-2 and TRBJ2-7, with a weak D call TRBD2 (5 bases). The V end was cut by 5 bases, the J end by 3 bases, with 14 bases between. CDR1 and CDR2 (germline): LGHNA, YNFKEQ. The CDR3 covers 14 residues. Written as DNA, the CDR3 is TGTGCCAGCAGCTCGGAGGTTGGCAGCTACGAGCAGTACTTC. It encodes CASSSEVGSYEQYF.

The chain couples TRBV4-1 to TRBJ1-5; 8 bases map to TRBD1. CDR1 is MGHRA and CDR2 is YSYEKL in the germline V gene. This CDR3 spans 15 amino acids. The junction had 2 bases not matched to a gene; V was cut back by 4 bases and J by 0 bases. The CDR3 is CASSLDRGSNQPQHF. As DNA, the CDR3 is TGCGCCAGCAGCCTAGACAGGGGTAGCAATCAGCCCCAGCATTTT.

The chain links TRBV7-9 to TRBJ2-4, with 7 positions matching TRBD2. The CDR3 consists of 17 residues. Trimming took 1 base from V and 0 from J; bases not matched to a gene: 6. Per germline, CDR1 SEHNR and CDR2 FQNEAQ (reference sequence). CDR3 amino acids: CASSLGAGALAKNIQYF. CDR3 DNA: TGTGCCAGCAGCTTAGGGGCGGGAGCTCTAGCCAAAAACATTCAGTACTTC.

This rearrangement joins TRBV13 to TRBJ1-3; 8 bases are shared with TRBD1. CDR3 length: 13 amino acids. Germline V gives CDR1 PRHDT, CDR2 FYEKMQ (reference sequence). The junction had 5 bases not matched to a gene; V was cut back by 5 bases and J by 8 bases. CDR3 sequence: CASSTDRGDTIYF. DNA of the CDR3: TGTGCCAGCAGCACAGACAGGGGAGACACCATATATTTT. Using reference TRBV13 and TRBJ1-3 for the parts outside the CDR3, the full variable domain is AAGVIQSPRHLIKEKRETATLKCYPIPRHDTVYWYQQGPGQDPQFLISFYEKMQSDKGSIPDRFSAQQFSDYHSELNMSSLELGDSALYFCASSTDRGDTIYFGEGSWLTVV.

V and J are TRBV7-9 and TRBJ2-1, with 8 bases that match TRBD1. CDR3 length: 16 residues. CDR1 and CDR2 from the germline V gene are SEHNR and FQNEAQ (reference sequence). With V trimmed by 5 bases and J by 5 bases, 11 bases remained unmatched. CDR3 in DNA: TGTGCCAGCAGCCCGCAGGGGGCCCTCGAAGACAATGAGCAGTTCTTC. The encoded protein is CASSPQGALEDNEQFF.

This chain uses TRBV5-1 with TRBJ2-5; D is undetermined. Germline CDR1 SGHRS, CDR2 YFSETQ. This CDR3 is built from 12 residues. Trimming shortened V by 0 bases and J by 5 bases, and 5 bases separated the two germline ends. CDR3 residues: CASSLAQETQYF. As DNA, the CDR3 is TGCGCCAGCAGCTTGGCCCAGGAGACCCAGTACTTC.